Below, 13 T cell receptor beta chains from the same sample are listed, as sequenced in a study of identifying expanded T cells in peripheral blood. Assay used: immunoSEQ multiplex PCR; TCRdb lists only in-frame clones, some missing. The table shows tens of thousands of clones, with 70% to 90% occurring only once. Sequencing was carried out using blood. These receptors all stem from a person between 18 and 75 years old in good health.

Notes on this clone: Mismatch with germline at one junction end may stem from a read error. The V and J genes are TRBV19 and TRBJ2-1; 15 bases map to TRBD2. The CDR3 has 16 residues. Germline V CDR1 and CDR2: LNHDA, SQIVND (reference sequence). In DNA, the CDR3 is TGTGCCAGCCTTAGGACTAGCGGGAGGGGGTACAGTGAGCAGTTCTTC. Translating it yields CASLRTSGRGYSEQFF.

The sample holds one count of this clone. The chain combines TRBV4-2 with TRBJ2-7; 7 nucleotides agree with TRBD1. V lost 2 bases, J lost 5 bases, and 9 bases stayed unmatched. The CDR3 has 15 amino acids. Germline V lookup: CDR1 LGHNA, CDR2 YNFKEQ. The chain's CDR3 is CASSQSGTVNHEQYF. Here the CDR3 DNA reads TGTGCCAGCAGCCAATCCGGGACAGTTAACCACGAGCAGTACTTC.

The chain is built from TRBV5-6 and TRBJ1-6; D is possibly TRBD1 (5 bases). The CDR3 is 14 residues long. Trimming cost V 6 bases and J 5 bases, with 12 bases left between them. Germline lookup yields CDR1 SGHDT and CDR2 YYEEEE. CDR3 DNA sequence: TGTGCCAGCACCATGGGACGGAATAATTCACCCCTCCACTTT. Residues: CASTMGRNNSPLHF.

The V call is TRBV5-1, the J call TRBJ1-3; D gene ambiguous. This CDR3 spans 18 amino acids. The germline V gene encodes CDR1 SGHRS and CDR2 YFSETQ. Trimming removed 0 bases at V and 0 bases at J, with 16 bases between. The CDR3 is CASSLAPQMTSSGNTIYF. The DNA of the CDR3 is TGCGCCAGCAGCTTGGCCCCCCAGATGACCAGCTCTGGAAACACCATATATTTT.

The chain carries TRBV19 and TRBJ1-2, with D perhaps matching TRBD1 (6 bases). There are 14 residues in the CDR3. The V end was cut by 10 bases, the J end by 5 bases, with 20 bases between. Germline assignment: CDR1 LNHDA and CDR2 SQIVND (reference sequence). This CDR3 reads CATREDQGRYGYTF. CDR3 DNA sequence: TGTGCCACCCGAGAAGACCAGGGGCGGTATGGCTACACCTTC.

This rearrangement joins TRBV12-5 to TRBJ1-5; tentatively, D is TRBD1 (5 bases). Trimming left V 1 base short and J 6 bases short, with 10 bases between. Looked up from germline, CDR1 is LGHNT and CDR2 is FRNRAP. This CDR3 is 14 amino acids long. The CDR3 nucleotides read TGTGCTAGTGGTTTGGGTGGGGCAACTCAGCCCCAGCATTTT. It encodes CASGLGGATQPQHF.

V gene TRBV5-1 combines with J gene TRBJ1-2; the match to TRBD1 covers 9 bases. This CDR3 region has 15 residues. V dropped 2 bases and J dropped 7; count of bases not matched to a gene: 9. CDR1 and CDR2 (germline): SGHRS, YFSETQ. The CDR3 loop reads CASSFMWGQGGGYTF. The CDR3 DNA is TGCGCCAGCAGCTTTATGTGGGGACAGGGCGGTGGCTACACCTTC.

The chain is built from TRBV2 and TRBJ2-1; 11 bases fit TRBD1. Germline V CDR1 and CDR2: SNHLY, FYNNEI. V shed 6 bases, J shed 9 bases, and the junction held 7 bases outside the gene matches. This CDR3 spans 14 amino acids. The CDR3 loop is CASRIIGTGGEQFF. CDR3 nucleotide sequence: TGTGCCAGCAGAATCATCGGGACAGGGGGTGAGCAGTTCTTC.

In the case of this clone: Germline is not matched at one junction end, which may reflect a read error. The J gene is TRBJ2-5, the V gene TRBV2; maybe TRBD1 (5 bases). Germline values: CDR1 SNHLY, CDR2 FYNNEI. This CDR3 is built from 15 residues. DNA for the CDR3: TGTGCCAGCAGAGAAGCTCCAGCATCAGGGGAGACCCAGTACTTC. Its protein is CASREAPASGETQYF.

The CDR3 coding sequence is TGTGCCAGCCGCGAAGGAATACAGGACCGGTATGGCTACACCTTC. As protein: CASREGIQDRYGYTF. The V and J genes are TRBV6-5 and TRBJ1-2; D possibly corresponds to TRBD1 (5 bases). Trimming took 8 bases from V and 5 from J, leaving 21 bases between them. Germline CDR1 is MNHEY and CDR2 is SVGAGI. The CDR3 is 15 amino acids.

The chain has TRBV9 and TRBJ2-2; 7 bases are shared with TRBD1. V trimming: 0 bases; J trimming: 4 bases; junction bases outside the gene matches: 0. Per germline, CDR1 SGDLS and CDR2 YYNGEE. The CDR3 length is 14 residues. CDR3 protein: CASSVEGATGELFF. CDR3 coding DNA: TGTGCCAGCAGCGTAGAGGGGGCCACCGGGGAGCTGTTTTTT.

This chain links TRBV30 with TRBJ1-4; no clear D. This CDR3 is built from 14 residues. V shed 0 bases and J shed 7 bases, with 12 bases lying between them. Per germline, CDR1 GTSNPN and CDR2 SVGIG (reference sequence). CDR3 DNA sequence: TGTGCCTGGAGTGTACGTTACATAAGTGAAAAACTGTTTTTT. Translating it yields CAWSVRYISEKLFF.

The CDR3 coding sequence is TGTGCCAGCAGCTCAATGACTAGCCCAATGAAAAATGAGCAGTTCTTC. It specifies CASSSMTSPMKNEQFF. This chain connects TRBV13 to TRBJ2-1; 7 nucleotides line up with TRBD2. Germline-derived CDR1 and CDR2 are PRHDT and FYEKMQ (reference sequence). J lost 7 bases, V lost 4 bases, and 13 bases had no gene match. The CDR3 runs 16 residues.